The 14 T cell receptor beta chains below were found in one sample sequenced in a study of cytotoxic CD8 clonotypes in ibrutinib-treated CLL. The repertoire was sequenced with immunoSEQ multiplex PCR; TCRdb's copy has only in-frame clones and lacks some. The sample holds tens of thousands of clones; approximately 82% are singletons and the top ten take around 37%. Sample: PBMCs, taken after 24 months of ibrutinib treatment. The receptor set was obtained from a human donor with chronic lymphocytic leukemia.

The chain carries TRBV2 and TRBJ2-7; 11 nucleotides match TRBD2. CDR1 and CDR2 from the germline V gene are SNHLY and FYNNEI. The CDR3 has 14 residues. The trim removed 8 bases at V and 2 bases at J, leaving 5 bases unmatched. In DNA, the CDR3 is TGTGCCAGCGCCCTAGCGGGGGGAACCTACGAGCAGTACTTC. Protein sequence: CASALAGGTYEQYF.

The CDR3 spells CASSLGGRRYTEAFF. The CDR3 DNA is TGTGCCAGCAGCTTGGGAGGGAGGAGGTACACTGAAGCTTTCTTT. The chain carries TRBV5-4 and TRBJ1-1; D is ambiguous. Looked up from germline, CDR1 is SGHNT and CDR2 is YYREEE (reference sequence). V lost 0 bases and J 3 bases, leaving 12 bases between the germline ends. This CDR3 is built from 15 residues. The whole variable domain, filled in from reference TRBV5-4 and TRBJ1-1, reads ETGVTQSPTHLIKTRGQQVTLRCSSQSGHNTVSWYQQALGQGPQFIFQYYREEENGRGNFPPRFSGLQFPNYSSELNVNALELDDSALYLCASSLGGRRYTEAFFGQGTRLTVV.

The J gene is TRBJ1-5, the V gene TRBV4-2; 8 bases fit TRBD1. CDR3 length equals 16 residues. Germline values: CDR1 LGHNA, CDR2 YNFKEQ. The junction had 17 bases not matched to a gene; V was cut back by 5 bases and J by 11 bases. CDR3 loop: CASSFGVGQAGGAQHF. CDR3 nucleotide sequence: TGTGCCAGCAGCTTTGGGGTGGGACAGGCAGGAGGGGCCCAGCATTTT.

The rearrangement joins TRBV29-1 to TRBJ2-2, with a tentative D call TRBD2 (6 bases). This CDR3 has 14 amino acids. Germline V gives CDR1 SQVTM, CDR2 ANQGSEA. V was pared by 6 bases and J by 6 bases, with 17 bases between. CDR3 DNA: TGCAGCGTCCCGGTGGAGGGTTTGCCCGGGGAGCTGTTTTTT. Encoded protein: CSVPVEGLPGELFF.

The V call is TRBV10-1, the J call TRBJ2-3; tentatively, D is TRBD1 (6 bases). CDR1 and CDR2 from the germline V gene are WNHNN and SYGVQD (reference sequence). V shed 2 bases and J shed 3 bases, with 9 bases lying between them. The CDR3 covers 14 residues. The CDR3 region has the DNA TGCGCCAGCAGTGAGAGGGGGAGTACAGATACGCAGTATTTT. Translating it yields CASSERGSTDTQYF.

The genes are TRBV7-9 and TRBJ2-2; 8 nucleotides match TRBD1. The germline gives CDR1 SEHNR, CDR2 FQNEAQ (reference sequence). This CDR3 is built from 12 residues. V gave up 5 bases and J gave up 11 bases; unmatched junction bases: 4. The CDR3, as DNA: TGTGCCAGCAGCCAGGGACAGGTTGAGCTGTTTTTT. Amino acid sequence: CASSQGQVELFF.

This clone was seen just once. The chain links TRBV7-8 to TRBJ2-7, with D possibly being TRBD1 (5 bases). The CDR3 is 16 residues long. Germline CDR1 SGHVS, CDR2 FQNEAQ. V shed 3 bases and J shed 0 bases, with 15 bases lying between them. The CDR3 DNA sequence: TGTGCCAGCAGCTTCCAGGGTACCCCAATCTCCTACGAGCAGTACTTC. It is translated as CASSFQGTPISYEQYF.

The rearrangement uses TRBV19 and TRBJ2-7, with D possibly being TRBD2 (10 bases). From germline, CDR1 is LNHDA and CDR2 SQIVND (reference sequence). The CDR3 runs 18 residues. V lost 6 bases, J lost 7 bases, and 31 bases lay in between. CDR3 DNA: TGTGCCAGTAGCCCGTGGACAGGGGTGGAGGGACTAGCGAGTGAGCAGTACTTC. It yields the protein CASSPWTGVEGLASEQYF.

This sequence joins TRBV6-5 and TRBJ2-7; the D gene is possibly TRBD1 (5 bases). V was clipped by 5 bases and J by 6 bases, with 14 bases between them. Germline V gene lookup returns CDR1 MNHEY and CDR2 SVGAGI. The CDR3 runs 13 residues. CDR3 DNA: TGTGCCAGCAGTAGCCCCGTGGGGCTCGAGCAGTACTTC. It specifies CASSSPVGLEQYF.

About this clone itself: The sample has other DNA sequences that encode this CDR3 too. J is TRBJ2-7 and V is TRBV18; perhaps TRBD2 as D (6 bases). The CDR3 length is 13 residues. Germline CDR1 is KGHSH and CDR2 is LQKENI. Trimming took 0 bases from V and 3 from J, leaving 6 bases between them. The DNA for the CDR3 is TGTGCCAGCTCACCACCGGGAGGCTACGAGCAGTACTTC. Its translation is CASSPPGGYEQYF.

The chain uses TRBV2 and TRBJ1-4; D gene unclear. The CDR3 sequence is 12 residues long. Between the trimmed V and J ends, which lost 2 bases and 8 bases, there was a span of 6 bases. Germline V CDR1 and CDR2: SNHLY, FYNNEI. The CDR3: CASSELLEKLFF. CDR3 in DNA: TGTGCCAGCAGTGAACTTCTGGAAAAACTGTTTTTT.

The chain employs TRBV5-5 and TRBJ2-7; 9 bases fit TRBD1. The CDR3 length is 14 residues. Trimming removed 4 bases from V and 3 bases from J; junction bases left unmatched: 5. CDR1 SGHKS and CDR2 YYEKEE come from the germline V gene (reference sequence). In nucleotides, the CDR3 is TGTGCCAGCAGCGTGACAGGGGGAAGCTACGAGCAGTACTTC. Translated, it gives CASSVTGGSYEQYF.

V is TRBV10-3 and J is TRBJ1-4, with D perhaps matching TRBD1 (5 bases). Germline loops: CDR1 ENHRY, CDR2 SYGVKD. Trimming removed 2 bases at V and 10 bases at J, with 14 bases between. The CDR3 length is 14 residues. The CDR3 DNA sequence: TGTGCCATCAGTGAGGAGGGACGACACGGAAAACTGTTTTTT. This sequence encodes CAISEEGRHGKLFF.

The V call is TRBV4-2, the J call TRBJ2-1; D call uncertain. The V gene's germline CDR1 is LGHNA and CDR2 YNFKEQ. V lost 0 bases to trimming and J lost 6 bases, with 9 bases between them. The CDR3 length is 14 residues. The CDR3 bases are TGTGCCAGCAGCCAAGATTTTAGTGCCAATGAGCAGTTCTTC. It yields the protein CASSQDFSANEQFF.